These T cell receptor beta chains were read from a single sample in a study of blood T cells in healthy people across ages. Each CDR3 protein is one row after TCRdb ran MiXCR on the 5' RACE reads. The profile covers about 930,000 distinct CDR3 sequences, with under 35% appearing a single time and 10% to 13% taken by the ten largest. These same records also appear under a second study, on T cells of mothers and their children.

The sequenced sample consisted of blood. The receptors originated from a woman aged 40 to 50 in good health. Both conserved end residues are part of each CDR3. Each record gives: D gene, V gene, clone size, J gene, CDR3 DNA, CDR3 protein. A D gene is named only where the DNA matches it firmly. Clone size is shown for a subset of rows, as once, few, many or a class of expanded clone.

TRBD1	TRBV7-2	few	TRBJ2-5	TGTGCCAGCAGCTTAGACCCCGGGACAGCAAGAGAGACCCAGTACTTC	CASSLDPGTARETQYF
.	TRBV7-2	many	TRBJ1-6	TGTGCCAGCAGCCCCCGCTCCTATAATTCACCCCTCCACTTT	CASSPRSYNSPLHF
.	TRBV9	many	TRBJ2-7	TGTGCCAGCAGCCGAGGACCGAGAGTAGAAACCTACGAGCAGTACTTC	CASSRGPRVETYEQYF
.	TRBV7-2	.	TRBJ2-3	TGTGCCAGCAGCTTAACAACTGGTCTCTCCGATACGCAGTATTTT	CASSLTTGLSDTQYF
.	TRBV28	.	TRBJ2-1	TGTGCCAGCAGTTTAAGCCTTACCCGGACGTACGATGGCAATGAGCAGTTCTTC	CASSLSLTRTYDGNEQFF
TRBD1	TRBV28	many	TRBJ2-5	TGTGCCAGCAGTCGAAACAGGGGAAGGGAGACCCAGTACTTC	CASSRNRGRETQYF
.	TRBV7-9	many	TRBJ2-7	TGTGCCAGCAGCTTAGAGGGGGGCCTACAGTACTTC	CASSLEGGLQYF
.	TRBV28	many	TRBJ2-1	TGTGCCAGCAGTCCCGACAACAATGAGCAGTTCTTC	CASSPDNNEQFF
.	TRBV5-1	few	TRBJ2-1	TGCGCCAGCAGCTTGACGGGGCCCAGCGGGAATGAGCAGTTCTTC	CASSLTGPSGNEQFF
TRBD2	TRBV12-3/TRBV12-4	.	TRBJ2-3	TGTGCCAGCAGTTTAAGTAGCGGGGGGACACCGAGCACAGATACGCAGTATTTT	CASSLSSGGTPSTDTQYF
.	TRBV24-1	few	TRBJ2-1	TGTGCCACCAGTGATTTGACAGGGAACTCCTACAATGAGCAGTTCTTC	CATSDLTGNSYNEQFF
TRBD1	TRBV6-5	once	TRBJ1-5	TGTGCCAGCAGCCCCGGGACAGGGAATCACCCCCAGCATTTT	CASSPGTGNHPQHF
.	TRBV20-1	.	TRBJ1-2	TGCAGTGCTAGAGCTCTACAGGGAGAGGGCTACACCTTC	CSARALQGEGYTF
TRBD1	TRBV2	.	TRBJ2-1	TGTGCCAGCAGCGCCGGGACAGGGATTGAGCAGTTCTTC	CASSAGTGIEQFF
.	TRBV12-3/TRBV12-4	.	TRBJ2-5	TGTGCCAGCAGTCGGGGGGCAGGGAGTGGGGAGACCCAGTACTTC	CASSRGAGSGETQYF
.	TRBV20-1	many	TRBJ1-2	TGCAGTGCTAGAGATTACAGGGAACTCACCACAGCTAACTATGGCTACACCTTC	CSARDYRELTTANYGYTF
.	TRBV2	few	TRBJ2-3	TGTGCCAGCAGTCAGGATCTTGTCACAGATACGCAGTATTTT	CASSQDLVTDTQYF
TRBD1	TRBV10-3	.	TRBJ1-1	TGTGCCATCAGCCTTGACAGGGGGAACACTGAAGCTTTCTTT	CAISLDRGNTEAFF
.	TRBV5-1	few	TRBJ1-6	TGCGCCAGCAGCTTGGAACAGGGACGAAATTCACCCCTCCACTTT	CASSLEQGRNSPLHF
.	TRBV7-8	few	TRBJ1-2	TGTGCCAGCAGCTTAGCCTCGCAGGGACTACCGGATGGCTACACCTTC	CASSLASQGLPDGYTF
.	TRBV7-9	.	TRBJ1-5	TGTGTCAGCAGCTCTTCCGACATGGAGCATAATCAGCCCCAGCATTTT	CVSSSSDMEHNQPQHF
TRBD2	TRBV6-5	.	TRBJ2-7	TGTGCCAGCAGTTACTCTGGACTAGCGGGTTCCTCCTACGAGCAGTACTTC	CASSYSGLAGSSYEQYF
.	TRBV21-1	many	TRBJ2-5	TGTGCCAGCAGCATCCGGGACAGGGGAAAGCAAGAGACCCAGTACTTC	CASSIRDRGKQETQYF
.	TRBV28	few	TRBJ1-2	TGTGCCAGCACCCCCGGAGGGGCGAGGTATGGCTACACCTTC	CASTPGGARYGYTF
.	TRBV28	.	TRBJ2-3	TGTGCCAGTCGACAGGAGGGGAGTACAGATACGCAGTATTTT	CASRQEGSTDTQYF
.	TRBV15	.	TRBJ2-5	TGTGCCACCAGCAGAGATCCCTACCGTTTAGGAGAAAGAGAGACCCAGTACTTC	CATSRDPYRLGERETQYF